These 11 T cell receptor beta chains came from one sample sequenced in a study of cytomegalovirus exposure and HLA in healthy donors. PCR employed 60 Vbeta and 13 Jbeta primers. Sequencing was performed with immunoSEQ multiplex PCR; in TCRdb, only in-frame clones are kept and a portion is missing. Seen in this sample are about 200,000 clones; the ten most common clones hold over 0.95%. The sequencing input was PBMCs. The origin of the receptors is a girl aged 2-10 years in good health and CMV-seropositive.

J is TRBJ1-4 and V is TRBV15; D not resolved. The germline V gene encodes CDR1 LNHNV and CDR2 YYDKDF (reference sequence). This CDR3 region has 15 residues. Trimming removed 3 bases from V and 12 bases from J, with 20 bases in between. CDR3 bases: TGTGCCACCAGCAGCCCGGCGAAGGGAGGGATAGAACTGTTTTTT. Translating gives CATSSPAKGGIELFF.

The chain is built from TRBV18 and TRBJ2-3; D might be TRBD2 (6 bases). CDR1 and CDR2 (germline): KGHSH, LQKENI. Trimming removed 3 bases at V and 0 bases at J, with 10 bases between. The CDR3 is 15 residues long. Here the CDR3 reads CASSPPGTSTDTQYF. CDR3 nucleotide sequence: TGTGCCAGCTCACCCCCCGGGACTAGCACAGATACGCAGTATTTT.

V gene TRBV4-1 combines with J gene TRBJ1-5; D is unresolved. CDR3 size: 14 residues. V was pared by 0 bases and J by 5 bases, with 8 bases between. Germline lookup yields CDR1 MGHRA and CDR2 YSYEKL. CDR3 nucleotide sequence: TGCGCCAGCAGCCAAGATCTAGGTTATCAGCCCCAGCATTTT. This sequence encodes CASSQDLGYQPQHF.

This rearrangement joins TRBV5-6 to TRBJ2-5, with a weak D call TRBD1 (5 bases). This CDR3 spans 13 amino acids. CDR1 is SGHDT and CDR2 is YYEEEE in the germline V gene. V lost 0 bases and J lost 5, with 8 bases in between. The CDR3 reads CASSLGGSETQYF. CDR3 DNA: TGTGCCAGCAGCTTGGGGGGCAGCGAGACCCAGTACTTC.

V is TRBV14 and J is TRBJ1-1; TRBD1 matches at 7 bases. The CDR3 runs to 15 residues. Germline assignment: CDR1 SGHDN and CDR2 FVKESK. V lost 2 bases and J lost 6; bases outside the gene matches: 9. CDR3 sequence: CASSQFQGDNAEAFF. In DNA form, the CDR3 reads TGTGCCAGCAGCCAATTCCAGGGGGATAACGCTGAAGCTTTCTTT.

This chain links TRBV7-2 with TRBJ2-2; TRBD2 aligns across 11 bases. Unmatched junction bases numbered 7, after V lost 0 bases and J lost 4 bases. The length of the CDR3 is 18 residues. Germline values: CDR1 SGHTA, CDR2 FQGNSA. CDR3 residues: CASSLALLAGGFTGELFF. The DNA of the CDR3 is TGTGCCAGCAGCTTAGCGCTTTTAGCGGGAGGGTTCACCGGGGAGCTGTTTTTT.

The chain joins TRBV11-3 to TRBJ1-4, with 12 positions matching TRBD1. Per germline, CDR1 SGHNT and CDR2 YENEEA. The CDR3 sequence is 18 residues long. J lost 2 bases, V lost 8 bases, and 12 bases had no gene match. The CDR3 coding sequence is TGTGCCAGCGTATCCGGGACAGGGGGCTTGTCGACTAATGAAAAACTGTTTTTT. It is translated as CASVSGTGGLSTNEKLFF.

The chain uses TRBV21-1 and TRBJ1-1. TRBV21-1 is termed a pseudogene. CDR3 length equals 15 residues. CDR3 amino acids: CASSKENFEDTEAFF. The CDR3 DNA reads TGTGCCAGCAGCAAAGAAAACTTCGAGGACACTGAAGCTTTCTTT.

The chain uses TRBV29-1 and TRBJ2-1, with 9 bases aligning to TRBD1. The CDR3 loop spans 15 amino acids. The V and J ends lost 7 bases and 6 bases, in that order; junction bases with no gene match: 13. CDR1 and CDR2 from the germline V gene are SQVTM and ANQGSEA. The CDR3 sequence: CSALELGQGGNEQFF. The CDR3 DNA sequence: TGCAGCGCCCTAGAACTGGGACAGGGAGGCAATGAGCAGTTCTTC.

The V and J genes are TRBV5-5 and TRBJ2-2, with a tentative D call TRBD2 (6 bases). This CDR3 comprises 13 residues. The germline V gene encodes CDR1 SGHKS and CDR2 YYEKEE (reference sequence). V lost 3 bases, J lost 7 bases, and 10 bases lay in between. CDR3: CASSWGEVGELFF. CDR3 bases: TGTGCCAGCAGCTGGGGGGAGGTCGGGGAGCTGTTTTTT.

This sequence joins TRBV10-3 and TRBJ2-7; 13 bases match TRBD2. There are 16 residues in the CDR3. J gave up 4 bases and V 4 bases, and 7 bases lay outside the gene matches. The germline V gene encodes CDR1 ENHRY and CDR2 SYGVKD. The CDR3 is CAISGTSGSKGYEQYF. CDR3 DNA: TGTGCCATCAGTGGGACTAGCGGGAGTAAGGGGTACGAGCAGTACTTC.